Below, 13 T cell receptor beta chains from the same sample are listed, as sequenced in a study of CD8 T cells in ankylosing spondylitis. TCRdb ran MiXCR on the 5' RACE reads and lists one entry per CDR3 protein. The table has fewer than 250,000 distinct CDR3 sequences, about 10% seen once; the top ten hold 2.6%. Sequenced input: blood, either unsorted or a sorted T cell fraction (not recorded which). The receptors come from a male donor with ankylosing spondylitis or in good health (not recorded which).

This clonotype was seen repeatedly, ten times or more. The chain couples TRBV20-1 to TRBJ1-5, with TRBD1 identical over 7 bases. There are 14 residues in the CDR3. J lost 3 bases, V lost 2 bases, and 4 bases had no gene match. Germline loops: CDR1 DFQATT, CDR2 SNEGSKA (reference sequence). CDR3 residues: CSARRGQVNQPQHF. CDR3 sequence (DNA): TGCAGTGCTAGAAGGGGGCAGGTCAATCAGCCCCAGCATTTT.

This clonotype appeared many times. CDR3 bases: TGTGCCAGCAGTTACTCGACACCGGGCTACGAGCAGTACTTC. This encodes CASSYSTPGYEQYF. This sequence joins TRBV6-2 or TRBV6-3 and TRBJ2-7; D gene uncertain. Per the germline V gene, CDR1 is MNHEY and CDR2 is SVGEGT. The CDR3 runs 14 residues. Trimming stripped 0 bases from V and 3 bases from J, with 9 bases between.

This clonotype showed up many times. The rearrangement links TRBV6-1 to TRBJ2-7, with 11 bases matching TRBD2. The CDR3 loop spans 18 amino acids. From germline, CDR1 is MNHNS and CDR2 SASEGT. V shed 5 bases, J shed 4 bases, and the junction held 16 bases outside the gene matches. The chain's CDR3 is CASSRSGTSGGGSYEQYF. The DNA of the CDR3 is TGTGCCAGCAGTCGGTCCGGGACTAGCGGAGGGGGATCGTACGAGCAGTACTTC.

This clonotype occurred a few times. The rearrangement joins TRBV10-3 to TRBJ2-7, with TRBD1 as a possible D gene (6 bases). The CDR3 has 14 residues. Per the germline V gene, CDR1 is ENHRY and CDR2 is SYGVKD. V gave up 6 bases and J gave up 2 bases, with 14 bases separating them. CDR3 coding DNA: TGTGCCATCAGCAACAGGGTGGGGACCTACGAGCAGTACTTC. Translation: CAISNRVGTYEQYF.

In its sample, this clonotype was seen a few times. The chain links TRBV30 to TRBJ1-5; 12 positions agree with TRBD1. The V gene end was trimmed by 7 bases and the J gene end by 4 bases; junction bases not matched to a gene: 8. CDR1 and CDR2 from the germline V gene are GTSNPN and SVGIG (reference sequence). This CDR3 contains 15 residues. CDR3 region: CASTRGQGANQPQHF. CDR3 DNA: TGTGCCTCCACGAGGGGACAGGGGGCTAATCAGCCCCAGCATTTT.

This clonotype came up many times. The chain links TRBV30 to TRBJ2-5; D perhaps matches TRBD1 (7 bases). The germline V and J ends were trimmed by 6 bases and 5 bases, with 16 bases remaining between them. The CDR3 extends over 13 amino acids. CDR1 is GTSNPN and CDR2 is SVGIG in the germline V gene (reference sequence). The CDR3: CACQGDRGETQYF. CDR3 DNA sequence: TGTGCCTGCCAGGGGGACCGGGGGGAGACCCAGTACTTC.

This clonotype appeared many times. This sequence joins TRBV18 and TRBJ1-1; TRBD1 matches 7 bases. V shed 3 bases, J shed 0 bases, and the junction held 7 bases outside the gene matches. The CDR3 is 16 amino acids. Germline V gene lookup returns CDR1 KGHSH and CDR2 LQKENI. The CDR3 DNA reads TGTGCCAGCTCACCGAGGGGACAGACCATGAACACTGAAGCTTTCTTT. Translation: CASSPRGQTMNTEAFF.

The genes are TRBV19 and TRBJ1-1; D is perhaps TRBD1 (5 bases). This CDR3 is built from 15 residues. Deletions cut 1 base from V and 0 bases from J, with 9 bases between. Germline loops: CDR1 LNHDA, CDR2 SQIVND (reference sequence). The CDR3 is CASSIAGVLNTEAFF. The CDR3 nucleotides read TGTGCCAGTAGTATAGCGGGGGTTCTGAACACTGAAGCTTTCTTT.

As for this clonotype: A much larger clonotype is one base distant, so this may be a read error. No conserved phenylalanine or tryptophan ends this CDR3, so it is likely a read error. J is TRBJ1-1 and V is TRBV7-9, with TRBD1 as a possible D gene (6 bases). The CDR3 consists of 14 residues. The V gene's germline CDR1 is SEHNR and CDR2 FQNEAQ (reference sequence). Trimming left V 1 base short and J 4 bases short, with 10 bases between. The CDR3 is CASSLGQASTEAFL. The CDR3 nucleotides read TGTGCCAGCAGCTTAGGACAGGCGTCCACTGAAGCTTTCCTT.

The rearrangement uses TRBV24-1 and TRBJ2-2, with a tentative D call TRBD1 (5 bases). The CDR3 consists of 13 residues. CDR1 is KGHDR and CDR2 is SFDVKD in the germline V gene. V lost 6 bases and J 4 bases, leaving 8 bases between the germline ends. The CDR3 reads CATSKDITGELFF. In nucleotides, the CDR3 is TGTGCCACCAGTAAGGACATCACCGGGGAGCTGTTTTTT.

Only a few counts were recorded for this clonotype. The V call is TRBV5-1, the J call TRBJ2-3; 9 nucleotides line up with TRBD1. There are 15 residues in the CDR3. CDR1 is SGHRS and CDR2 is YFSETQ in the germline V gene. After removal of 3 bases from V and 1 base from J, the junction contained 3 bases not matched to a gene. CDR3 loop: CASSWGQGGTDTQYF. DNA for the CDR3: TGCGCCAGCAGCTGGGGACAGGGTGGCACAGATACGCAGTATTTT. Filled out from reference TRBV5-1 and TRBJ2-3, the complete variable domain reads KAGVTQTPRYLIKTRGQQVTLSCSPISGHRSVSWYQQTPGQGLQFLFEYFSETQRNKGNFPGRFSGRQFSNSRSEMNVSTLELGDSALYLCASSWGQGGTDTQYFGPGTRLTVL.

This clonotype was observed at least ten times. The chain carries TRBV29-1 and TRBJ1-1, with D unresolved. Germline V gene data show CDR1 as SQVTM and CDR2 as ANQGSEA. The CDR3 spans 12 residues. Trimming shortened V by 7 bases and J by 1 base, and 10 bases separated the two germline ends. The CDR3 region has the DNA TGCAGCGCTGCCGACGGGAACACTGAAGCTTTCTTT. It yields the protein CSAADGNTEAFF.

This clonotype was seen repeatedly, ten times or more. V and J are TRBV27 and TRBJ2-1; TRBD2 is a possible D gene (6 bases). The CDR3 is made up of 13 amino acids. Trimming stripped 2 bases from V and 6 bases from J, with 8 bases between. In germline, CDR1 is MNHEY, CDR2 SMNVEV (reference sequence). CDR3 in amino acids: CASSLGGINEQFF. CDR3 nucleotide sequence: TGTGCCAGCAGTTTAGGGGGGATCAATGAGCAGTTCTTC.